The clone carrying this T cell receptor beta chain occurred many times. A read error may account for a junction end that differs from germline. This CDR3 is built from 13 residues. The germline gives CDR1 MNHEY, CDR2 SMNVEV (reference sequence). This sample was taken from a study of blood T cell repertoires in COVID-19. Across the whole study: In each case, the material was cDNA or gDNA derived from T cells, B-cell-depleted T cells, or PBMCs.

In the original workflow: Amplifying reference gene primers gave estimates of nucleated cell counts. Measured with immunoSEQ multiplex PCR; TCRdb has only the in-frame clones, and not every one. From that table come the V and J calls and clone size; the DNA was used to work out D and trimming. The sample includes roughly 43,000 clones, almost 85% of them seen just once. The sample consisted of peripheral blood. The source is a woman aged 55-69 years with acute or convalescent COVID-19. The gene calls are TRBV27 and TRBJ2-7, with 7 bases matching TRBD1. The CDR3 is CASRLWDSYEQYF. The CDR3 DNA follows: TGTGCCAGCAGATTATGGGACAGCTACGAGCAGTACTTC.